This T cell receptor beta chain appears in the sequencing data of a study of OX40 agonist ivuxolimab in advanced cancers. This CDR3 has 17 residues. Trimming shortened V by 3 bases and J by 6 bases, and 21 bases separated the two germline ends. Per the germline V gene, CDR1 is SNHLY and CDR2 is FYNNEI. Study-level results: At doses 0.1 to 3.0 mg/kg, CD4+ and CD8+ clones expanded. Among the lowest levels of clonal expansion were found in partial responders at 0.1-3.0 mg/kg.

Here immunoSEQ multiplex PCR was the method, and the copy in TCRdb shows in-frame clones only, minus some. Among roughly 67,000 clones listed, over 75% were seen once. With respect to this clone: Its antigen is unidentified.

The sample in question was CD4+ or CD8+ T cells sorted from blood, obtained in a trial of the OX40 agonist ivuxolimab. This chain links TRBV2 with TRBJ1-5; D unresolved. The source of this sequence is an adult with an advanced solid tumor such as melanoma, head and neck, liver or kidney cancer. The CDR3 nucleotides are TGTGCCAGCAGTGAGTGGAGGATTCCCGACAACGGTCAGCCCCAGCATTTT. Protein: CASSEWRIPDNGQPQHF.